These 17 T cell receptor beta chains were sequenced from one sample in a study of T cell repertoires in cytomegalovirus infection. No antigens are known for them. TCRdb re-derived calls from the reads in MiXCR, one entry per CDR3 protein. The sample has roughly 200,000 distinct CDR3 sequences, around 40% seen once; the top ten hold approximately 59%. The sample consisted of CD8+ T cells from cultured PBMCs, taken from culture after CMV antigen stimulation. All receptors come from a human donor in good health (CMV status not recorded). Some clones in this sample may be carry-over from other donors' samples.

V gene TRBV11-2 combines with J gene TRBJ2-5; D is perhaps TRBD2 (6 bases). Germline V gene data show CDR1 as SGHAT and CDR2 as FQNNGV. This CDR3 is built from 15 residues. Trimming shortened V by 7 bases and J by 0 bases, and 15 bases separated the two germline ends. The DNA for the CDR3 is TGTGCCAGCACCATCCCTAGGGACTACCAAGAGACCCAGTACTTC. Its translation: CASTIPRDYQETQYF.

This clonotype was seen only a few times. The CDR3 nucleotides read TGTGCCAGCAGCTCTACGGGCAGTACCTACAATGAGCAGTTCTTC. As protein: CASSSTGSTYNEQFF. V gene TRBV11-2 combines with J gene TRBJ2-1, with D hard to call. Germline CDR1 and CDR2: SGHAT and FQNNGV. This CDR3 comprises 15 residues. V was cut by 4 bases and J by 2 bases, with 12 bases left in between.

This chain connects TRBV5-1 to TRBJ2-7, with unresolved D. Germline V gives CDR1 SGHRS, CDR2 YFSETQ. The CDR3 runs 12 residues. Deletions cut 4 bases from V and 2 bases from J, with 7 bases between. CDR3 amino acids: CASSDPAYEQYF. CDR3 nucleotide sequence: TGCGCCAGCAGCGACCCGGCCTACGAGCAGTACTTC.

This clonotype has just a few counts. The genes are TRBV9 and TRBJ2-2, with D possibly matching TRBD1 (5 bases). The V end was cut by 5 bases, the J end by 1 base, with 15 bases between. The germline V gene encodes CDR1 SGDLS and CDR2 YYNGEE. The CDR3 has 16 residues. This chain's CDR3 is CASSAFRTLNTGELFF. The DNA for the CDR3 is TGTGCCAGCAGTGCTTTTAGGACATTGAACACCGGGGAGCTGTTTTTT.

V usage is TRBV7-2 and J usage is TRBJ1-4; no definite D call. Deletions cut 6 bases from V and 10 bases from J, with 21 bases between. This CDR3 region has 15 residues. Germline assignment: CDR1 SGHTA and CDR2 FQGNSA. The CDR3 reads CASSRTWPSGGKLFF. CDR3 nucleotide sequence: TGTGCCAGCAGTAGAACCTGGCCGTCGGGTGGAAAACTGTTTTTT.

This rearrangement joins TRBV6-6 to TRBJ2-7; the match to TRBD1 covers 7 bases. J gave up 0 bases and V 5 bases, and 10 bases lay outside the gene matches. The germline V gene encodes CDR1 MNHNY and CDR2 SVGAGI (reference sequence). The CDR3 has 16 residues. This chain's CDR3 is CASSEGQWTSSYEQYF. CDR3 sequence (DNA): TGTGCCAGCAGTGAGGGACAGTGGACGAGCTCCTACGAGCAGTACTTC.

The chain has TRBV5-1 and TRBJ2-3; D may be TRBD1 (5 bases). This CDR3 is 15 amino acids long. Germline loops: CDR1 SGHRS, CDR2 YFSETQ. With 1 base removed from V and 2 bases from J, the gap between germline ends came to 11 bases. The CDR3 region has the DNA TGCGCCAGCAGCTTGTCAGGGTTACCCACAGATACGCAGTATTTT. Its protein is CASSLSGLPTDTQYF. Variable domain in full (rest from reference TRBV5-1 and TRBJ2-3): KAGVTQTPRYLIKTRGQQVTLSCSPISGHRSVSWYQQTPGQGLQFLFEYFSETQRNKGNFPGRFSGRQFSNSRSEMNVSTLELGDSALYLCASSLSGLPTDTQYFGPGTRLTVL.

This clonotype was seen a handful of times. The rearrangement joins TRBV20-1 to TRBJ2-1; 10 positions match TRBD2. The junction had 7 bases not matched to a gene; V was cut back by 0 bases and J by 5 bases. CDR1 DFQATT and CDR2 SNEGSKA come from the germline V gene (reference sequence). CDR3 length: 16 residues. CDR3 in DNA: TGCAGTGCTAGAGATCTGAAGCGGGAGGGGCACAATGAGCAGTTCTTC. Protein: CSARDLKREGHNEQFF.

The genes are TRBV4-2 and TRBJ1-1; no clear D. V lost 6 bases and J 3 bases, leaving 14 bases between the germline ends. This CDR3 spans 14 amino acids. Germline V gene data show CDR1 as LGHNA and CDR2 as YNFKEQ. The CDR3 DNA follows: TGTGCCAGCAGAAAAAGGGCCGCCGACACTGAAGCTTTCTTT. It is translated as CASRKRAADTEAFF.

This clonotype has just a few counts. V gene TRBV20-1 combines with J gene TRBJ2-7, with 13 nucleotides matching TRBD2. The CDR3 sequence is 19 residues long. V lost 3 bases to trimming and J lost 2 bases; unmatched junction nucleotides: 16. CDR1 and CDR2 (germline): DFQATT, SNEGSKA (reference sequence). For the CDR3, the DNA is TGCAGTGCTAGTCCACCCACCTCGGGACTAGCGGGGCCAACCTACGAGCAGTACTTC. Translated: CSASPPTSGLAGPTYEQYF.

The table lists this clonotype with a few counts. The CDR3 here is CASSAGAYGGEQFF. In DNA, the CDR3 is TGTGCCAGCAGTGCGGGGGCATATGGGGGTGAGCAGTTCTTC. The chain has TRBV7-3 and TRBJ2-1, with D perhaps TRBD2 (7 bases). The CDR3 has 14 residues. V gave up 6 bases and J gave up 9 bases, with 18 bases separating them. The germline CDR1 and CDR2 sequences are SGHTA and FQGTGA.

This chain joins TRBV28 and TRBJ1-1; no reliable D call. The germline V gene encodes CDR1 MDHEN and CDR2 SYDVKM. The CDR3 consists of 14 residues. V was clipped by 2 bases and J by 3 bases, with 10 bases between them. CDR3 DNA sequence: TGTGCCAGCAGTTTACCCGCGTGGGACACTGAAGCTTTCTTT. Amino acids: CASSLPAWDTEAFF.

This chain joins TRBV27 and TRBJ1-1; TRBD1 might be the D (5 bases). The length of the CDR3 is 14 residues. V gave up 3 bases and J gave up 5 bases, with 13 bases separating them. CDR1 is MNHEY and CDR2 is SMNVEV in the germline V gene (reference sequence). CDR3 DNA: TGTGCCAGCAGTTTGAGGGGTGGGTTTACTGAAGCTTTCTTT. Protein: CASSLRGGFTEAFF.

This clonotype was observed a few times. This sequence joins TRBV6-5 and TRBJ2-1, with a possible D match to TRBD1 (6 bases). Germline V gene data show CDR1 as MNHEY and CDR2 as SVGAGI. The V and J ends lost 5 bases and 5 bases respectively, with 13 bases between them. This CDR3 spans 14 amino acids. The CDR3 is CASSLQGSHNEQFF. The CDR3 nucleotides are TGTGCCAGCAGTCTACAGGGTTCCCACAATGAGCAGTTCTTC.

This chain uses TRBV7-9 with TRBJ2-1; TRBD2 agrees at 10 bases. After removal of 2 bases from V and 8 bases from J, the junction contained 6 bases not matched to a gene. Germline V gene data show CDR1 as SEHNR and CDR2 as FQNEAQ (reference sequence). The CDR3 totals 15 residues. CDR3 in amino acids: CASSLSLAGEYEQFF. The CDR3 DNA sequence: TGTGCCAGCAGCTTAAGCCTAGCGGGAGAATATGAGCAGTTCTTC. The full variable domain, completed using reference TRBV7-9 and TRBJ2-1, is DTGVSQNPRHKITKRGQNVTFRCDPISEHNRLYWYRQTLGQGPEFLTYFQNEAQLEKSRLLSDRFSAERPKGSFSTLEIQRTEQGDSAMYLCASSLSLAGEYEQFFGPGTRLTVL.

This clonotype has more than one count but fewer than ten. As DNA, the CDR3 is TGTGCCTGGTCCCTCAAGCGGGAGACGGGGGAGCAGTACTTC. Its translation: CAWSLKRETGEQYF. This chain uses TRBV30 with TRBJ2-7; 8 bases are shared with TRBD2. J was trimmed by 7 bases and V by 5 bases; bases with no gene match: 13. The CDR3 has 14 amino acids. Germline V CDR1 and CDR2: GTSNPN, SVGIG (reference sequence).

This clonotype was counted only a few times. The rearrangement uses TRBV4-2 and TRBJ2-5; 8 nucleotides match TRBD2. The CDR3 consists of 16 residues. Germline CDR1 and CDR2: LGHNA and YNFKEQ. The trim removed 1 base at V and 5 bases at J, leaving 9 bases unmatched. CDR3 bases: TGTGCCAGCAGCCAAGCCCCCCCGGGAGGGATGGAGACCCAGTACTTC. Its protein is CASSQAPPGGMETQYF.